This T cell receptor beta chain was sequenced for a study of blood T cell repertoires in COVID-19. Overall study context: The origin of the acute and convalescent COVID-19 samples was the United States, Italy and Spain. The cDNA or gDNA used as material had been derived from T cells, B-cell-depleted T cells, or PBMCs.

Per the original methods: By means of reference gene primer amplification, nucleated cell counts were estimated. TCRdb's copy holds only in-frame clones and misses some; the assay was immunoSEQ multiplex PCR. The DNA was the basis for D and trimming; V, J and clone size are from that table. The repertoire has roughly 140,000 clones, more than 65% of them found once; the top ten carry about 10%. V was trimmed by 0 bases and J by 1 base, leaving 6 bases between them. Germline lookup yields CDR1 MNHNY and CDR2 SVGAGI (reference sequence). The CDR3 runs 15 residues. The chain is built from TRBV6-6 and TRBJ2-2, with D possibly matching TRBD2 (6 bases). Sample: peripheral blood. This clonotype was sampled from a man in his sixties with active or convalescent COVID-19. The CDR3 DNA is TGTGCCAGCAGTTACTCGCGGGAGAACACCGGGGAGCTGTTTTTT. Its protein is CASSYSRENTGELFF.